Described below is a single T cell receptor (beta chain) sequence and its context. Its antigen is undetermined. The CDR3 length is 16 residues. J lost 4 bases, V lost 8 bases, and 14 bases had no gene match. The V gene's germline CDR1 is LNHDA and CDR2 SQIVND (reference sequence). This entry belongs to a study of molecular identifiers for immune sequencing clone quantification. Study-level background: In the replicates, RNA derived from around 20,000 or 100,000 naive CD8 cells was divided into five parts, and four were sequenced.

Whole-study results and caveats: Among effectors, clones above 20 RNA copies held over 97% of molecules; among naive cells, under 1%.

TCRdb redid the calling of the PCR reads with MiXCR, one entry per CDR3 protein. The sample shows a few hundred thousand distinct CDR3 sequences, over 20% of them seen only once. V is TRBV19 and J is TRBJ2-3; 8 nucleotides line up with TRBD2. Specimen: naive CD8+ T cells from blood, with Jurkat cell RNA spiked in. The subset denotes: FACS-sorted CD8+CD4-CCR7+CD45RA+ naive T cells. This receptor was obtained from a human donor in good health. Some libraries in this study had Jurkat cell RNA spiked in. Here the CDR3 DNA reads TGTGCCAGTGGCCCCGGTGCGGGGGGCTCCGCAGATACGCAGTATTTT. It encodes CASGPGAGGSADTQYF.